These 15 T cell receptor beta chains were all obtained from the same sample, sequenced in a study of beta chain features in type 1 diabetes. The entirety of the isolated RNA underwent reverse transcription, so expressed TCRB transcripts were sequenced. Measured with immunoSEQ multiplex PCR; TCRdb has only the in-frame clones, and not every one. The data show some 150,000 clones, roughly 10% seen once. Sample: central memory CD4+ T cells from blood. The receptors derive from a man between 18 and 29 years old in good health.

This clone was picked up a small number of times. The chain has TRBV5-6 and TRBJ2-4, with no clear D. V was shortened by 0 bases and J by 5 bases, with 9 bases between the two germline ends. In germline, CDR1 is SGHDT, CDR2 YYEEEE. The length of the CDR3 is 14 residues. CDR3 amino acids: CASSLAGGQNIQYF. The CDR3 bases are TGTGCCAGCAGCTTGGCCGGCGGCCAAAACATTCAGTACTTC.

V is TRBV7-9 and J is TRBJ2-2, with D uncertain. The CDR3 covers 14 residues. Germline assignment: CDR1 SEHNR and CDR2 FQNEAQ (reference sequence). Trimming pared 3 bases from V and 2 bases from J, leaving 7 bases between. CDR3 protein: CASSFDSNTGELFF. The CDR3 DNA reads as TGTGCCAGCAGCTTCGACTCCAACACCGGGGAGCTGTTTTTT.

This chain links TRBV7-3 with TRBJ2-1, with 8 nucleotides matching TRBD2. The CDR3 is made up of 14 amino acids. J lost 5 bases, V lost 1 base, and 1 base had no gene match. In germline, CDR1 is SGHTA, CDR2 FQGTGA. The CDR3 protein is CASSLRTSHNEQFF. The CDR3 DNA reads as TGTGCCAGCAGCTTAAGGACTAGCCACAATGAGCAGTTCTTC.

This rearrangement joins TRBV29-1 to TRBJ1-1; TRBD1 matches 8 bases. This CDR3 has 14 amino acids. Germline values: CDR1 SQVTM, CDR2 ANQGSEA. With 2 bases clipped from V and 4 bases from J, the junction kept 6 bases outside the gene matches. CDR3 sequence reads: CSVESRQGTTEAFF. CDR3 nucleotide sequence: TGCAGCGTTGAATCCCGACAGGGGACCACTGAAGCTTTCTTT.

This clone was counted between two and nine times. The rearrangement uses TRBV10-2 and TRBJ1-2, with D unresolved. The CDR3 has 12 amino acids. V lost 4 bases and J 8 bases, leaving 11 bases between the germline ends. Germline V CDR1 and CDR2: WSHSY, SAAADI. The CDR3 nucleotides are TGCGCCAGCAGTGGAGTTTCCGGGGGCTACACCTTC. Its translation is CASSGVSGGYTF.

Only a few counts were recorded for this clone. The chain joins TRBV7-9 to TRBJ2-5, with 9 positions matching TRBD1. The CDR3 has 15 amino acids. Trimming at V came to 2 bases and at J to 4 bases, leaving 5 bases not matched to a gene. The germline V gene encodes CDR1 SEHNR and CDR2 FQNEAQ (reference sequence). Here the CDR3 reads CASSLTGGPGETQYF. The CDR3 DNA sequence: TGTGCCAGCAGCTTAACAGGGGGCCCTGGAGAGACCCAGTACTTC.

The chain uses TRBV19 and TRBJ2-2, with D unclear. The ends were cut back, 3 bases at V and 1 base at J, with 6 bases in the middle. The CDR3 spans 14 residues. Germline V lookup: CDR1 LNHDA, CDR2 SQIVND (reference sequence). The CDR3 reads CASSITGNTGELFF. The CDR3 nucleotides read TGTGCCAGTAGTATTACGGGGAACACCGGGGAGCTGTTTTTT.

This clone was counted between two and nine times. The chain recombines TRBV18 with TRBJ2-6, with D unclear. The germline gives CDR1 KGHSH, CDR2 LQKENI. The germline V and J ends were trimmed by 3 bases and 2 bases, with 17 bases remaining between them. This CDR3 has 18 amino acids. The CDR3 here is CASSPMVERVPGANVLTF. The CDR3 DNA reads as TGTGCCAGCTCACCCATGGTAGAACGGGTCCCTGGGGCCAACGTCCTGACTTTC.

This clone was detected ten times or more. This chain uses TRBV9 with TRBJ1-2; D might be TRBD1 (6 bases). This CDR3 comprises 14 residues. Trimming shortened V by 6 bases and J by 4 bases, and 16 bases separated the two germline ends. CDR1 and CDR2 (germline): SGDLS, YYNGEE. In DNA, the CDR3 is TGTGCCAGCACTAGGGCGGACAGATTCTATGGCTACACCTTC. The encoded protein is CASTRADRFYGYTF.

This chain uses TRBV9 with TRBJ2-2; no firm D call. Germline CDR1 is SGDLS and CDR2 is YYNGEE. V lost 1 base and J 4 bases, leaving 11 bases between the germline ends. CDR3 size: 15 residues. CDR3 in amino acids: CASSVSDRATGELFF. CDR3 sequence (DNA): TGTGCCAGCAGCGTATCAGATCGCGCCACCGGGGAGCTGTTTTTT. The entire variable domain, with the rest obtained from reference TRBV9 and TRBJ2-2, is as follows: DSGVTQTPKHLITATGQRVTLRCSPRSGDLSVYWYQQSLDQGLQFLIQYYNGEERAKGNILERFSAQQFPDLHSELNLSSLELGDSALYFCASSVSDRATGELFFGEGSRLTVL.

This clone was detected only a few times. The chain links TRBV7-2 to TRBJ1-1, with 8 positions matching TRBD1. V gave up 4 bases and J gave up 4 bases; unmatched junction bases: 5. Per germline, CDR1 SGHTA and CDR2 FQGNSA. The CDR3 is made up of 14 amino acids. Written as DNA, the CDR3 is TGTGCCAGCAGCTCACCTGACAGGGGCACTGAAGCTTTCTTT. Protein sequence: CASSSPDRGTEAFF.

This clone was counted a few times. CDR3 sequence: CATSRAGGNQPQHF. The CDR3 DNA is TGTGCCACCAGCAGAGCAGGTGGCAATCAGCCCCAGCATTTT. V and J are TRBV15 and TRBJ1-5; the D is unclear. Trimming stripped 1 base from V and 2 bases from J, with 6 bases between. There are 14 residues in the CDR3. Germline assignment: CDR1 LNHNV and CDR2 YYDKDF (reference sequence).

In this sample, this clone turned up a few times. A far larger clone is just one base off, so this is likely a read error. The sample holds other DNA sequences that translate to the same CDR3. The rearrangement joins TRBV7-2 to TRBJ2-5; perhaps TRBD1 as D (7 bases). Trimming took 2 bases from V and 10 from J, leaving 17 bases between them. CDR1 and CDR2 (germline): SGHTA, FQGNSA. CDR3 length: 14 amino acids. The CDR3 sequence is CASSLSRPQGGQYF. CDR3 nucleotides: TGTGCCAGCAGCTTATCTCGGCCTCAGGGGGGCCAGTACTTC.

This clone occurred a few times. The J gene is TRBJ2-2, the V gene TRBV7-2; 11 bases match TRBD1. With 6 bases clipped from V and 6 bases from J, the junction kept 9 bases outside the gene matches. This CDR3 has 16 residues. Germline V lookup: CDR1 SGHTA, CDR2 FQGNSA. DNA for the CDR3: TGTGCCAGCAGACAGACCGGGACAGGGGGATCCGGGGAGCTGTTTTTT. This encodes CASRQTGTGGSGELFF.

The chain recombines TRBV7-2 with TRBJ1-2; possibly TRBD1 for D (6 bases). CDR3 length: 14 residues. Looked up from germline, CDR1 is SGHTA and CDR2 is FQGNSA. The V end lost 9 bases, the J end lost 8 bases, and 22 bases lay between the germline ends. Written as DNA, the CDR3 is TGTGCCAGTCTTGCCGCCCCAGGGGAATACGGCTACACCTTC. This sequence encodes CASLAAPGEYGYTF.